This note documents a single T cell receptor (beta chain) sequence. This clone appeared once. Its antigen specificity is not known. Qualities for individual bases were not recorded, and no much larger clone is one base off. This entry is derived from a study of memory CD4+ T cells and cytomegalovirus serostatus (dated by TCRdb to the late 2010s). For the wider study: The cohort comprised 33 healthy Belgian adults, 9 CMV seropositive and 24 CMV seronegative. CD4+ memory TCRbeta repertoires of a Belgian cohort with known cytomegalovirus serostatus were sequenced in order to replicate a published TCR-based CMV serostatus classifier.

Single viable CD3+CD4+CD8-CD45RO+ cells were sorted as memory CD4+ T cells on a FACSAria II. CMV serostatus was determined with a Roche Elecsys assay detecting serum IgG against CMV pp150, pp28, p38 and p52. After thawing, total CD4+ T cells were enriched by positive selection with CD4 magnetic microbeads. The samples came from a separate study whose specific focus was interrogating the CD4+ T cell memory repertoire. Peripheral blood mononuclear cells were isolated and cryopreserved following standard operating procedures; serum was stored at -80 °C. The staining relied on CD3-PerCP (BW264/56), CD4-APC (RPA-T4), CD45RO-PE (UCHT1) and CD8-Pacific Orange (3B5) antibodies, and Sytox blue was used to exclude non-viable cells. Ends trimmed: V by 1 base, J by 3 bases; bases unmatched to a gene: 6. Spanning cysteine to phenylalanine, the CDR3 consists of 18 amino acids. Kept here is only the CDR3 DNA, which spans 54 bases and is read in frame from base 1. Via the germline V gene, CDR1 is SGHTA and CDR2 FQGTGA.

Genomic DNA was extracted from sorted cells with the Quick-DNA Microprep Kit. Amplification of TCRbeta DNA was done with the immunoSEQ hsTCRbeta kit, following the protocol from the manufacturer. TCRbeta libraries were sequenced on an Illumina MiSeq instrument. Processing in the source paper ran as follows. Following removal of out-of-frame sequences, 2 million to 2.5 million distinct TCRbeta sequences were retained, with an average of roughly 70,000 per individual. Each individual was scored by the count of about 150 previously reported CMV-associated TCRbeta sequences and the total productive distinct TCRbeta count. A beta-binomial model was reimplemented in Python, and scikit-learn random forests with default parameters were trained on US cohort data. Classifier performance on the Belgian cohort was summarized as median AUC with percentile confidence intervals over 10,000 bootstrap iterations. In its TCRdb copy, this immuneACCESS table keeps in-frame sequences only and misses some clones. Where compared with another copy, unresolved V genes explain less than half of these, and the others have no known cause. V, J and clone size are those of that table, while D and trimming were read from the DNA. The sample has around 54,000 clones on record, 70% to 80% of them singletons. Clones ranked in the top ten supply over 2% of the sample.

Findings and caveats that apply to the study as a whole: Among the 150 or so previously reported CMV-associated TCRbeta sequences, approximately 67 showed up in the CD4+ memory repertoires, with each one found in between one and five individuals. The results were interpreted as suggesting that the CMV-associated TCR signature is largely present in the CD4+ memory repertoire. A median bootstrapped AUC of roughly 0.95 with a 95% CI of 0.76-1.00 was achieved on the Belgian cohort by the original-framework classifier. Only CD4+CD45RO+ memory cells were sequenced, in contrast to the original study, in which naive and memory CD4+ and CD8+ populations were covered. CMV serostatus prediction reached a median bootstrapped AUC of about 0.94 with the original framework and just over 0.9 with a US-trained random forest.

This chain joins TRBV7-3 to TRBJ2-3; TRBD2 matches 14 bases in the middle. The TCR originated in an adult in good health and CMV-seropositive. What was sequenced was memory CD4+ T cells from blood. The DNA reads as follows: TGTGCCAGCAGCTTAAGGGGACTAGCGGGAGCTAGGACAGATACGCAGTATTTT. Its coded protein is CASSLRGLAGARTDTQYF.